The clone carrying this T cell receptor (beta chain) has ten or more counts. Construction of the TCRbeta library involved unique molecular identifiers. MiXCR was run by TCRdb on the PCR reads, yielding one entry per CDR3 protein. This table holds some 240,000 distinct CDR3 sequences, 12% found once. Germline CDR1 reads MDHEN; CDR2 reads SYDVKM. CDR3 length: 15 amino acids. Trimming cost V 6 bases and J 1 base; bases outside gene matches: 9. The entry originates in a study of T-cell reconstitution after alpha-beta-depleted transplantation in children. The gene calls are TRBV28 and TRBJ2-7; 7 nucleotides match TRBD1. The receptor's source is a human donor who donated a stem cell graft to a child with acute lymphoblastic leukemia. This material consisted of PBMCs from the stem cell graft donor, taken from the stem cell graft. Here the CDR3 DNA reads TGTGCCAGCAGCTACATCGGGACAGCTTCCTACGAGCAGTACTTC. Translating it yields CASSYIGTASYEQYF.